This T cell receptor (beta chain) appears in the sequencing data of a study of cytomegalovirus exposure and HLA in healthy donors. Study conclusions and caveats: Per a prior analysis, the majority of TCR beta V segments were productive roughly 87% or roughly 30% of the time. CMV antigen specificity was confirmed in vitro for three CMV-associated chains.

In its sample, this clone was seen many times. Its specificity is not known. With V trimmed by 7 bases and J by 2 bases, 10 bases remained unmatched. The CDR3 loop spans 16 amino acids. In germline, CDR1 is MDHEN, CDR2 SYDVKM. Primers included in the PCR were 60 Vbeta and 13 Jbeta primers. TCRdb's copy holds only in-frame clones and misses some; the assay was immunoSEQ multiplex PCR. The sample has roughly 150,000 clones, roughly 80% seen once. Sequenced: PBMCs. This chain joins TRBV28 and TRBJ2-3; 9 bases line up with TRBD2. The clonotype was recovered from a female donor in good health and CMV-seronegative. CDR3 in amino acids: CASNGPLAGITDTQYF. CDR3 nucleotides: TGTGCCAGCAACGGGCCGCTAGCGGGAATCACAGATACGCAGTATTTT.